Shown below are 29 T cell receptor beta chains from a single sample sequenced in a study of T-cell memory formation after mild COVID-19. TCRdb reanalysed the 5' RACE reads using MiXCR and keeps one entry per CDR3 protein. The table includes about 440,000 distinct CDR3 sequences, roughly 20% detected once. Sequencing input: PBMCs or a T cell subset sorted from them (not recorded which). These receptors were taken from an adult woman who had mild COVID-19 (a few samples of this study predate the infection). Cell type and time point are not known.

The rearrangement links TRBV9 to TRBJ1-5; D perhaps matches TRBD1 (5 bases). The CDR3 covers 16 residues. V gave up 4 bases and J gave up 3 bases, with 17 bases separating them. Germline values: CDR1 SGDLS, CDR2 YYNGEE. CDR3 DNA: TGTGCCAGCAGCCCAGGTGCGGGGCCCTACAATCAGCCCCAGCATTTT. Translation: CASSPGAGPYNQPQHF.

This sequence joins TRBV2 and TRBJ2-6; D uncertain. The CDR3 has 16 residues. Between the trimmed V and J ends, which lost 7 bases and 0 bases, there was a span of 13 bases. Germline lookup yields CDR1 SNHLY and CDR2 FYNNEI. The CDR3 sequence: CASTGKKSSGANVLTF. CDR3 in DNA: TGTGCCAGCACGGGCAAGAAAAGCTCTGGGGCCAACGTCCTGACTTTC.

About this clonotype: One end of the junction does not line up with germline, which may come from a read error. The J gene is TRBJ2-3, the V gene TRBV30, with D perhaps matching TRBD1 or TRBD2 (5 bases each). Germline lookup yields CDR1 GTSNPN and CDR2 SVGIG (reference sequence). The CDR3 contains 11 residues. CDR3 bases: TGTGCATGGAGTGGGGGAAATACGCAGTATTTT. This encodes CAWSGGNTQYF. Full variable domain (rest looked up from reference TRBV30 and TRBJ2-3): SQTIHQWPATLVQPVGSPLSLECTVEGTSNPNLYWYRQAAGRGLQLLFYSVGIGQISSEVPQNLSASRPQDRQFILSSKKLLLSDSGFYLCAWSGGNTQYFGPGTRLTVL.

CDR3 bases: TGTGCCACCAGTGATTTGAGGGGGGCGCAGTTCTTC. Translated, it gives CATSDLRGAQFF. The V call is TRBV24-1, the J call TRBJ2-1; D possibly uses TRBD1 or TRBD2 (6 bases each). The CDR3 runs to 12 residues. Deletions cut 0 bases from V and 12 bases from J, with 8 bases between. Germline CDR1 reads KGHDR; CDR2 reads SFDVKD.

The chain couples TRBV6-5 to TRBJ1-2; TRBD1 matches 8 bases. The V gene's germline CDR1 is MNHEY and CDR2 SVGAGI. CDR3 length: 13 amino acids. Germline trimming cut 7 bases from V and 8 bases from J; bases unmatched to any gene: 9. The CDR3 nucleotides are TGTGCCAGCACCCGGCAGGGGGCGAGGGGCTACACCTTC. Amino acids: CASTRQGARGYTF.

This clonotype was observed a few times. The chain couples TRBV20-1 to TRBJ2-7; perhaps D is TRBD1 or TRBD2 (5 bases each). The CDR3 extends over 14 amino acids. Trimming removed 3 bases at V and 5 bases at J, with 17 bases between. The germline CDR1 and CDR2 sequences are DFQATT and SNEGSKA (reference sequence). The CDR3 DNA reads as TGCAGTGCTAGTCGAGGGACCCTGAGGGACGAGCAGTACTTC. It yields the protein CSASRGTLRDEQYF.

In its sample, this clonotype was seen a few times. The chain combines TRBV7-8 with TRBJ2-1, with no clear D. This CDR3 comprises 13 residues. Trimming removed 4 bases from V and 0 bases from J, with 4 bases in between. CDR1 and CDR2 from the germline V gene are SGHVS and FQNEAQ. CDR3 protein: CASSSPSYNEQFF. Written as DNA, the CDR3 is TGTGCCAGCAGCTCCCCCTCCTACAATGAGCAGTTCTTC.

The V gene is TRBV11-2, the J gene TRBJ2-3, with D possibly matching TRBD2 (7 bases). This CDR3 contains 13 residues. The V and J ends lost 6 bases and 4 bases respectively, with 11 bases between them. Germline lookup yields CDR1 SGHAT and CDR2 FQNNGV. The CDR3 region is CASRRGAADTQYF. The CDR3 DNA reads TGTGCCAGCAGACGGGGGGCTGCAGATACGCAGTATTTT.

This chain connects TRBV5-5 to TRBJ1-1; perhaps TRBD1 as D (6 bases). Per the germline V gene, CDR1 is SGHKS and CDR2 is YYEKEE (reference sequence). Trimming left V 3 bases short and J 5 bases short, with 14 bases between. The CDR3 length is 14 residues. This CDR3 is CASSSLGGRTEAFF. CDR3 DNA sequence: TGTGCCAGCAGCTCCTTGGGGGGGCGGACTGAAGCTTTCTTT.

The gene calls are TRBV10-3 and TRBJ2-5; 7 bases are shared with TRBD1. Per germline, CDR1 ENHRY and CDR2 SYGVKD. V shed 3 bases and J 0 bases; nucleotides not matched to a gene: 4. CDR3 size: 15 residues. DNA of the CDR3: TGTGCCATCAGTGATGGGGGACAGCACCAAGAGACCCAGTACTTC. This encodes CAISDGGQHQETQYF.

The chain employs TRBV24-1 and TRBJ2-3; weak D call: TRBD2 (5 bases). The ends were cut back, 5 bases at V and 2 bases at J, with 10 bases in the middle. The CDR3 consists of 14 residues. CDR1 is KGHDR and CDR2 is SFDVKD in the germline V gene. The CDR3, as DNA: TGTGCCACCAGTGCGAGGGTTGTCACAGATACGCAGTATTTT. Its protein is CATSARVVTDTQYF.

The chain uses TRBV12-3 or TRBV12-4 and TRBJ1-1; 9 nucleotides match TRBD1. V was pared by 7 bases and J by 1 base, with 13 bases of the junction left unmatched. This CDR3 is 17 amino acids long. The chain's CDR3 is CASISGGTGLANTEAFF. CDR3 sequence (DNA): TGTGCCAGCATAAGTGGCGGGACAGGGCTGGCGAACACTGAAGCTTTCTTT.

In DNA form, the CDR3 reads TGTGCCAGCAGCCATGCCGACGGAGCAACTAATGAAAAACTGTTTTTT. This gives the protein CASSHADGATNEKLFF. The chain recombines TRBV4-2 with TRBJ1-4; no reliable D call. Deletions cut 3 bases from V and 0 bases from J, with 11 bases between. CDR3 length: 16 residues. CDR1 LGHNA and CDR2 YNFKEQ come from the germline V gene.

This clonotype was counted a few times. The chain employs TRBV7-2 and TRBJ2-1, with 11 bases that match TRBD2. V was pared by 7 bases and J by 3 bases, with 14 bases of the junction left unmatched. The CDR3 is made up of 18 amino acids. Germline V lookup: CDR1 SGHTA, CDR2 FQGNSA. DNA of the CDR3: TGTGCCAGCAACGCCATGTCCCTAGCGGGGGGATTCTACAATGAGCAGTTCTTC. Protein product: CASNAMSLAGGFYNEQFF.

The V and J genes are TRBV6-5 and TRBJ2-1; D possibly matches TRBD1 or TRBD2 (5 bases each). V was clipped by 6 bases and J by 7 bases, with 13 bases between them. There are 13 residues in the CDR3. Germline CDR1 MNHEY, CDR2 SVGAGI. DNA for the CDR3: TGTGCCAGCAGGAGGGGCACCCGGAATGAGCAGTTCTTC. Protein product: CASRRGTRNEQFF.

The chain uses TRBV9 and TRBJ2-3, with D possibly being TRBD2 (6 bases). Trimming left V 2 bases short and J 1 base short, with 17 bases between. The CDR3 has 17 amino acids. Per germline, CDR1 SGDLS and CDR2 YYNGEE. The CDR3 protein is CASSVGYGDLGTDTQYF. The CDR3 region has the DNA TGTGCCAGCAGCGTTGGATACGGGGACTTAGGCACAGATACGCAGTATTTT.

V gene TRBV12-3 or TRBV12-4 combines with J gene TRBJ2-7, with a tentative D call TRBD2 (6 bases). This CDR3 comprises 14 residues. V gave up 8 bases and J gave up 0 bases, with 14 bases separating them. The CDR3 spells CASCSARGSYEQYF. For the CDR3, the DNA is TGTGCCAGCTGTTCGGCGCGGGGCTCCTACGAGCAGTACTTC.

The chain carries TRBV7-2 and TRBJ2-7; 8 bases are shared with TRBD2. V was clipped by 5 bases and J by 3 bases; unmatched bases: 6. The length of the CDR3 is 14 residues. Germline V gives CDR1 SGHTA, CDR2 FQGNSA. The CDR3, as DNA: TGTGCCAGCAGCGCCCAAGCGGGGGTCTACGAGCAGTACTTC. Its translation: CASSAQAGVYEQYF.

This clonotype was detected a few times. The chain recombines TRBV7-2 with TRBJ2-5; 8 positions match TRBD2. Germline V gene lookup returns CDR1 SGHTA and CDR2 FQGNSA. The CDR3 consists of 15 residues. Unmatched junction bases numbered 3, after V lost 1 base and J lost 2 bases. The CDR3 is CASSLVSGNQETQYF. The CDR3, as DNA: TGTGCCAGCAGCTTAGTTAGCGGGAATCAAGAGACCCAGTACTTC. The full variable domain, rest sourced from reference TRBV7-2 and TRBJ2-5, is GAGVSQSPSNKVTEKGKDVELRCDPISGHTALYWYRQSLGQGLEFLIYFQGNSAPDKSGLPSDRFSAERTGGSVSTLTIQRTQQEDSAVYLCASSLVSGNQETQYFGPGTRLLVL.

The J gene is TRBJ2-4, the V gene TRBV9; no firm D call. The CDR3 contains 14 residues. Looked up from germline, CDR1 is SGDLS and CDR2 is YYNGEE. Trimming took 0 bases from V and 5 from J, leaving 9 bases between them. In nucleotides, the CDR3 is TGTGCCAGCAGCGTAGGTACAGTGGAAAACATTCAGTACTTC. Translated: CASSVGTVENIQYF.

This clonotype was recorded once. The gene calls are TRBV30 and TRBJ1-6; TRBD1 is a possible D gene (6 bases). Per the germline V gene, CDR1 is GTSNPN and CDR2 is SVGIG (reference sequence). V lost 2 bases to trimming and J lost 10 bases, with 12 bases between them. The CDR3 covers 13 residues. The DNA of the CDR3 is TGTGCCTGGAGTCCACCGGGGGGCTCACCCCTCCACTTT. It codes for CAWSPPGGSPLHF.

The CDR3 protein is CASSQLGTNYGYTF. CDR3 sequence (DNA): TGTGCCAGCAGCCAACTGGGGACTAACTATGGCTACACCTTC. The rearrangement uses TRBV14 and TRBJ1-2, with unresolved D. Germline values: CDR1 SGHDN, CDR2 FVKESK. Trimming cost V 2 bases and J 0 bases, with 7 bases left between them. This CDR3 has 14 amino acids.

This clonotype was counted between two and nine times. J is TRBJ1-4 and V is TRBV11-3; D is unresolved. Germline lookup yields CDR1 SGHNT and CDR2 YENEEA. Trimming cost V 1 base and J 8 bases, with 14 bases left between them. This CDR3 is built from 15 residues. The CDR3 nucleotides are TGTGCCAGCAGCTTAGGGAGGCTGGAAGACGAAAAACTGTTTTTT. Protein product: CASSLGRLEDEKLFF.

The table lists this clonotype with a few counts. This chain's CDR3 is CASSSSGTGGYEQYF. The CDR3 nucleotides are TGTGCCAGCAGTTCCTCCGGGACAGGGGGATACGAGCAGTACTTC. The gene calls are TRBV6-2 or TRBV6-3 and TRBJ2-7, with 11 bases identical to TRBD1. Per germline, CDR1 MNHEY and CDR2 SVGEGT. Trimming took 4 bases from V and 4 from J; bases not matched to a gene: 6. The CDR3 extends over 15 amino acids.

The chain joins TRBV7-9 to TRBJ2-1; TRBD2 aligns across 13 bases. CDR3 length: 15 residues. V gave up 1 base and J gave up 9 bases; unmatched junction bases: 3. CDR1 and CDR2 from the germline V gene are SEHNR and FQNEAQ (reference sequence). CDR3 DNA sequence: TGTGCCAGCAGCTTAGTGAGACTAGCGGGAGGTGAGCAGTTCTTC. Residues: CASSLVRLAGGEQFF. Looking up the rest from reference TRBV7-9 and TRBJ2-1 gives the full variable domain: DTGVSQNPRHKITKRGQNVTFRCDPISEHNRLYWYRQTLGQGPEFLTYFQNEAQLEKSRLLSDRFSAERPKGSFSTLEIQRTEQGDSAMYLCASSLVRLAGGEQFFGPGTRLTVL.

The chain links TRBV6-6 to TRBJ1-4; 7 bases agree with TRBD1. The CDR3 is made up of 14 amino acids. Trimming took 6 bases from V and 5 from J; bases not matched to a gene: 6. In germline, CDR1 is MNHNY, CDR2 SVGAGI (reference sequence). Here the CDR3 DNA reads TGTGCCAGCAGCCTGGGACAGCAGAATGAAAAACTGTTTTTT. Protein product: CASSLGQQNEKLFF.

The chain uses TRBV30 and TRBJ2-2, with D possibly matching TRBD2 (6 bases). The CDR3 runs 16 residues. From germline, CDR1 is GTSNPN and CDR2 SVGIG (reference sequence). V shed 4 bases and J shed 2 bases, with 17 bases lying between them. The CDR3 sequence: CAWKITGLINTGELFF. The CDR3 bases are TGTGCCTGGAAAATCACAGGACTAATAAACACCGGGGAGCTGTTTTTT.

V usage is TRBV7-9 and J usage is TRBJ2-3; 7 bases are a match to TRBD1. Looked up from germline, CDR1 is SEHNR and CDR2 is FQNEAQ (reference sequence). The V segment lost 5 bases and the J segment 0 bases; nucleotides outside the gene matches: 5. CDR3 length: 15 amino acids. The CDR3 reads CASSHRQGSTDTQYF. Written as DNA, the CDR3 is TGTGCCAGCAGCCACAGACAGGGAAGCACAGATACGCAGTATTTT.

This clonotype was observed a few times. For the CDR3, the DNA is TGTGCCAGCAGCCCCCTCCTCAATCAGCCCCAGCATTTT. This codes for CASSPLLNQPQHF. The chain combines TRBV27 with TRBJ1-5, with unresolved D. This CDR3 region has 13 residues. Germline V gene data show CDR1 as MNHEY and CDR2 as SMNVEV (reference sequence). The ends were cut back, 6 bases at V and 3 bases at J, with 9 bases in the middle.